These T cell receptor beta chains were read from a single sample in a study of early stage breast cancer tumors. TCRdb's copy holds only in-frame clones and misses some; the assay was immunoSEQ multiplex PCR. There are roughly 53,000 clones in the sample; 80% to 95% occur only once, and around 5% lies in the top ten. The sequenced sample consisted of blood. Receptors were obtained from a person aged 65-85 years with breast cancer. Both conserved end residues are part of each CDR3. The D gene is left open where the match is weak. Only some rows state a clone size, as once, few, many or a class for expanded clones.

v_call: TRBV7-2; d_call: NA; clone_size: NA; j_call: TRBJ1-1; cdr3_aa: CASSPWDGRGTEAFF; cdr3_nt: TGTGCCAGCAGCCCGTGGGACGGTCGGGGGACTGAAGCTTTCTTT
v_call: TRBV4-3; d_call: TRBD1; clone_size: once; j_call: TRBJ1-2; cdr3_aa: CASSYGQGDNYGYTF; cdr3_nt: TGCGCCAGCAGCTACGGACAGGGAGATAACTATGGCTACACCTTC
v_call: TRBV19; d_call: NA; clone_size: NA; j_call: TRBJ1-4; cdr3_aa: CASSTRKGYPEKLFF; cdr3_nt: TGTGCCAGTAGTACGCGAAAGGGGTACCCTGAAAAACTGTTTTTT
v_call: TRBV28; d_call: NA; clone_size: NA; j_call: TRBJ2-4; cdr3_aa: CASSLQGGVDIQYF; cdr3_nt: TGTGCCAGCAGTTTACAGGGCGGGGTGGACATTCAGTACTTC
v_call: TRBV30; d_call: TRBD1; clone_size: once; j_call: TRBJ2-7; cdr3_aa: CAWTPGQGSYEQYF; cdr3_nt: TGTGCCTGGACCCCGGGACAGGGATCCTACGAGCAGTACTTC
v_call: TRBV2; d_call: TRBD2; clone_size: NA; j_call: TRBJ2-2; cdr3_aa: CASRELAGTNTGELFF; cdr3_nt: TGTGCCAGCAGGGAACTAGCGGGTACGAACACCGGGGAGCTGTTTTTT
v_call: TRBV5-6; d_call: NA; clone_size: NA; j_call: TRBJ1-2; cdr3_aa: CASTTGGGYGYTF; cdr3_nt: TGTGCCAGCACCACCGGGGGGGGGTATGGCTACACCTTC
v_call: TRBV5-1; d_call: NA; clone_size: NA; j_call: TRBJ2-7; cdr3_aa: CASSWGDPGTVGEQYF; cdr3_nt: TGCGCCAGCAGCTGGGGGGACCCCGGGACAGTGGGAGAGCAGTACTTC
v_call: TRBV27; d_call: NA; clone_size: NA; j_call: TRBJ2-3; cdr3_aa: CASSTLSGLVTDTQYF; cdr3_nt: TGTGCCAGCAGTACCCTTAGCGGCCTGGTCACAGATACGCAGTATTTT
v_call: TRBV25-1; d_call: NA; clone_size: NA; j_call: TRBJ2-7; cdr3_aa: CASSDPTGAPYEQYF; cdr3_nt: TGTGCCAGCAGTGATCCGACAGGTGCTCCCTACGAGCAGTACTTC
v_call: TRBV18; d_call: TRBD1; clone_size: NA; j_call: TRBJ2-7; cdr3_aa: CASSPQGTGIYEQYF; cdr3_nt: TGTGCCAGCTCACCCCAGGGGACAGGGATCTACGAGCAGTACTTC
v_call: TRBV5-6; d_call: NA; clone_size: NA; j_call: TRBJ1-2; cdr3_aa: CASSFPSNYGYTF; cdr3_nt: TGTGCCAGCAGCTTTCCCAGTAACTATGGCTACACCTTC
v_call: TRBV10-3; d_call: NA; clone_size: NA; j_call: TRBJ2-3; cdr3_aa: CAISESSGSADTQYF; cdr3_nt: TGTGCCATCAGTGAGTCGTCAGGGTCTGCAGATACGCAGTATTTT
v_call: TRBV18; d_call: TRBD1; clone_size: NA; j_call: TRBJ1-1; cdr3_aa: CASSLREGAGEAFF; cdr3_nt: TGTGCCAGCTCACTTCGAGAGGGGGCGGGTGAAGCTTTCTTT
v_call: TRBV29-1; d_call: NA; clone_size: NA; j_call: TRBJ1-1; cdr3_aa: CSVVQTVNTEAFF; cdr3_nt: TGCAGCGTAGTACAGACCGTGAACACTGAAGCTTTCTTT
v_call: TRBV5-4; d_call: NA; clone_size: NA; j_call: TRBJ1-2; cdr3_aa: CASSFRQVWNYGYTF; cdr3_nt: TGTGCCAGCAGCTTTAGACAGGTTTGGAACTATGGCTACACCTTC
v_call: TRBV19; d_call: NA; clone_size: NA; j_call: TRBJ1-2; cdr3_aa: CAIGHGYTF; cdr3_nt: TGTGCCATTGGGCATGGCTACACCTTC
v_call: TRBV11-2; d_call: TRBD2; clone_size: NA; j_call: TRBJ2-5; cdr3_aa: CASRPGLAGVKQETQYF; cdr3_nt: TGTGCCAGCAGACCGGGACTAGCGGGGGTTAAACAAGAGACCCAGTACTTC
v_call: TRBV11-2; d_call: NA; clone_size: once; j_call: TRBJ1-2; cdr3_aa: CASSSMGQGSNGYTF; cdr3_nt: TGTGCCAGCAGCTCGATGGGGCAGGGGAGTAATGGCTACACCTTC
v_call: TRBV6-1; d_call: NA; clone_size: NA; j_call: TRBJ1-2; cdr3_aa: CASSEAGGGAGYGYTF; cdr3_nt: TGTGCCAGCAGTGAAGCGGGCGGGGGGGCTGGCTATGGCTACACCTTC
v_call: TRBV2; d_call: NA; clone_size: NA; j_call: TRBJ1-2; cdr3_aa: CASSENRVYGYTF; cdr3_nt: TGTGCCAGCAGTGAAAACAGGGTCTATGGCTACACCTTC
v_call: TRBV7-9; d_call: TRBD1; clone_size: NA; j_call: TRBJ1-1; cdr3_aa: CASSPPDRGAFF; cdr3_nt: TGTGCCAGCAGCCCCCCGGACAGGGGTGCTTTCTTT
v_call: TRBV6-1; d_call: TRBD2; clone_size: NA; j_call: TRBJ2-5; cdr3_aa: CASSASGGAETQYF; cdr3_nt: TGTGCCAGCAGCGCCAGCGGGGGGGCGGAGACCCAGTACTTC
v_call: TRBV4-1; d_call: NA; clone_size: NA; j_call: TRBJ2-7; cdr3_aa: CASSPQGSWGYEQYF; cdr3_nt: TGCGCCAGCAGCCCCCAGGGGTCATGGGGCTACGAGCAGTACTTC
v_call: TRBV4-1; d_call: TRBD1; clone_size: NA; j_call: TRBJ2-4; cdr3_aa: CASSPKIPGQQAKNIQYF; cdr3_nt: TGCGCCAGCAGCCCAAAGATACCGGGACAGCAAGCCAAAAACATTCAGTACTTC
v_call: TRBV6-1; d_call: NA; clone_size: NA; j_call: TRBJ2-5; cdr3_aa: CASRLTVRETQYF; cdr3_nt: TGTGCCAGCAGGCTCACAGTTCGGGAGACCCAGTACTTC
v_call: TRBV7-6; d_call: TRBD1; clone_size: NA; j_call: TRBJ1-3; cdr3_aa: CASSPVPGQGNTIYF; cdr3_nt: TGTGCCAGCAGCCCGGTCCCGGGACAGGGAAACACCATATATTTT
v_call: TRBV30; d_call: TRBD1; clone_size: NA; j_call: TRBJ1-2; cdr3_aa: CASPDRVNGYTF; cdr3_nt: TGTGCCTCCCCGGACAGGGTAAACGGCTACACCTTC
v_call: TRBV4-1; d_call: NA; clone_size: NA; j_call: TRBJ1-5; cdr3_aa: CASSQDQGAYQPQHF; cdr3_nt: TGCGCCAGCAGCCAAGACCAAGGAGCCTATCAGCCCCAGCATTTT
v_call: TRBV11-3; d_call: NA; clone_size: NA; j_call: TRBJ2-1; cdr3_aa: CASSRRPEGNEQFF; cdr3_nt: TGTGCCAGCAGCCGGCGACCGGAGGGGAATGAGCAGTTCTTC
v_call: TRBV28; d_call: NA; clone_size: NA; j_call: TRBJ2-3; cdr3_aa: CASSLSDGGTDTQYF; cdr3_nt: TGTGCCAGCAGTTTATCAGACGGGGGCACAGATACGCAGTATTTT
v_call: TRBV7-9; d_call: TRBD2; clone_size: few; j_call: TRBJ2-3; cdr3_aa: CATFGGVRTDTQYF; cdr3_nt: TGTGCGACCTTCGGGGGGGTTAGGACAGATACGCAGTATTTT
v_call: TRBV11-1; d_call: TRBD1; clone_size: NA; j_call: TRBJ1-4; cdr3_aa: CASSSSTGATHEKLFF; cdr3_nt: TGTGCCAGCAGCTCGAGTACAGGGGCCACGCATGAAAAACTGTTTTTT
v_call: TRBV6-5; d_call: NA; clone_size: NA; j_call: TRBJ1-2; cdr3_aa: CASSYSGGDGYTF; cdr3_nt: TGTGCCAGCAGTTACTCCGGGGGGGATGGCTACACCTTC
v_call: TRBV5-1; d_call: TRBD1; clone_size: NA; j_call: TRBJ1-5; cdr3_aa: CASSYTGQGLGQPQHF; cdr3_nt: TGCGCCAGCAGCTATACGGGACAGGGATTAGGACAGCCCCAGCATTTT
v_call: TRBV11-2; d_call: NA; clone_size: NA; j_call: TRBJ1-1; cdr3_aa: CASSLNRQPGKPFF; cdr3_nt: TGTGCCAGCAGCTTGAACAGGCAACCAGGGAAACCTTTCTTT
v_call: TRBV7-9; d_call: NA; clone_size: NA; j_call: TRBJ2-7; cdr3_aa: CASSSSRLATYEQYF; cdr3_nt: TGTGCCAGCAGCTCCTCCAGACTTGCGACCTACGAGCAGTACTTC
v_call: TRBV18; d_call: NA; clone_size: NA; j_call: TRBJ2-2; cdr3_aa: CASSQDRSSTGELFF; cdr3_nt: TGTGCCAGCTCACAAGACAGGTCCTCCACCGGGGAGCTGTTTTTT
v_call: TRBV21-1; d_call: NA; clone_size: NA; j_call: TRBJ2-3; cdr3_aa: CASSKANPSGGPPAPSDTQYF; cdr3_nt: TGTGCCAGCAGCAAAGCAAACCCTAGCGGGGGTCCCCCAGCCCCGAGTGATACGCAGTATTTT
v_call: TRBV6-5; d_call: TRBD2; clone_size: NA; j_call: TRBJ2-1; cdr3_aa: CASSYLGLAESNEQFF; cdr3_nt: TGTGCCAGCAGTTACCTGGGGCTAGCGGAGAGTAATGAGCAGTTCTTC
v_call: TRBV6-1; d_call: TRBD1; clone_size: few; j_call: TRBJ2-7; cdr3_aa: CASFSGTGGVYEQYF; cdr3_nt: TGTGCCAGCTTCTCGGGGACAGGGGGCGTATACGAGCAGTACTTC
v_call: TRBV28; d_call: NA; clone_size: NA; j_call: TRBJ2-3; cdr3_aa: CASSLSQARDTQYF; cdr3_nt: TGTGCCAGCAGTTTATCACAGGCGAGAGATACGCAGTATTTT